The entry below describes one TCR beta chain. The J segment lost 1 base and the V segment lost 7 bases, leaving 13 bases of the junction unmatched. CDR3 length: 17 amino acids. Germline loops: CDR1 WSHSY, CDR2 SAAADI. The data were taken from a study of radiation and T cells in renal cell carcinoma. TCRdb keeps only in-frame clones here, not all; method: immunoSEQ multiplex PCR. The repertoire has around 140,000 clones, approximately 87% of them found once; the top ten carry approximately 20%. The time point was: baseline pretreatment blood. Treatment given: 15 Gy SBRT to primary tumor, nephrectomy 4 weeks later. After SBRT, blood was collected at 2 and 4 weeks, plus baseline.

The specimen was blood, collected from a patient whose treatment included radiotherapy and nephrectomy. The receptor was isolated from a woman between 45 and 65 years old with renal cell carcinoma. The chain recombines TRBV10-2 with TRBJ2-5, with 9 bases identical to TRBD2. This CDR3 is CASKDNRLAASQETQYF. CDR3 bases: TGCGCCAGCAAAGACAACAGACTAGCGGCATCCCAAGAGACCCAGTACTTC.